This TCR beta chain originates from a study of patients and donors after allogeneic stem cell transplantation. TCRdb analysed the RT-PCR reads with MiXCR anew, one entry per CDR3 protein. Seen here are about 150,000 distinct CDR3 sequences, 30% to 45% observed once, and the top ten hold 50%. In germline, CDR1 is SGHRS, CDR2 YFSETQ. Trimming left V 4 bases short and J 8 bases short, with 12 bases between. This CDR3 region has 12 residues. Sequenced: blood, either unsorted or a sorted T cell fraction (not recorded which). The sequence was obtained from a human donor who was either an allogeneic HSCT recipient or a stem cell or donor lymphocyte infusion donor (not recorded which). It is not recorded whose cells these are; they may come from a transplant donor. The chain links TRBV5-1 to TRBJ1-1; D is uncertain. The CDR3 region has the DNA TGCGCCAGCAGCGATGACAAACCCGAAGCTTTCTTT. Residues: CASSDDKPEAFF.